This T cell receptor (beta chain) is drawn from a study of shared clonotypes between healthy human individuals. Repertoires were generated with immunoSEQ multiplex PCR, while TCRdb's copy carries only in-frame clones and drops some. The data contain about 2.2 million clones, around 93% of them singletons. The CDR3 totals 12 residues. Germline loops: CDR1 ENHRY, CDR2 SYGVKD. Trimming took 4 bases from V and 13 from J, leaving 11 bases between them. Naive CD8 populations comprised CD45RO-negative cells positively selected for CCR7, excluding terminally differentiated effector memory CD45RA+ cells. This clonotype originated in a man aged 18 to 30 in good health. Some clones in this sample may be carry-over from other donors' samples. Sequences were obtained from naive CD8+ T cells from PBMCs. The rearrangement uses TRBV10-3 and TRBJ1-6; D remains ambiguous. CDR3 in DNA: TGTGCCATCAGTGCCGCTCCGGCGCCCCTCCACTTT. Translation gives CAISAAPAPLHF.